Listed below are T cell receptor beta chains from one sample, sequenced in a study of Graves' ophthalmopathy and Graves' hyperthyroidism. Each CDR3 protein is one row after TCRdb ran MiXCR on the multiplex PCR reads. The sample has roughly 600,000 distinct CDR3 sequences, less than 40% seen once. The sample was peripheral blood or thyroid tissue (not recorded which). The source is an adult man with Graves' hyperthyroidism. Each CDR3 is given with its conserved first and last residue. The D gene is left open where the match is weak. Clone sizes are given selectively: once, few, many, or a class where the clone is expanded.

>NA|TRBV7-9|TRBJ2-5|NA
CASSSNKGGGQQETQYF
TGTGCCAGCAGCTCCAACAAGGGAGGGGGGCAGCAAGAGACCCAGTACTTC
>many|TRBV20-1|TRBJ2-7|NA
CSARGAWTAPSYEQYF
TGCAGTGCTAGAGGGGCTTGGACAGCGCCTTCCTACGAGCAGTACTTC
>few|TRBV30|TRBJ1-5|NA
CAWSAANNQPQHF
TGTGCCTGGAGTGCCGCGAACAATCAGCCCCAGCATTTT
>many|TRBV5-6|TRBJ1-1|TRBD1
CASSFGGQGGGTEAFF
TGTGCCAGCAGCTTCGGGGGACAGGGCGGCGGCACTGAAGCTTTCTTT
>NA|TRBV20-1|TRBJ2-7|NA
CSARIEGRMSEQYF
TGCAGTGCTAGAATCGAGGGGAGGATGAGTGAGCAGTACTTC
>NA|TRBV7-2|TRBJ2-7|NA
CASSPYLSWTRDYEQYF
TGTGCCAGCAGTCCCTACTTATCTTGGACGAGAGACTACGAGCAGTACTTC
>few|TRBV28|TRBJ2-7|NA
CASYDRVSYEQYF
TGTGCCAGCTACGACAGAGTTTCCTACGAGCAGTACTTC
>few|TRBV5-5|TRBJ1-2|NA
CASSLVVDGYTF
TGTGCCAGCAGCTTGGTAGTGGATGGCTACACCTTC
>once|TRBV2|TRBJ1-4|TRBD1
CASSGQGNQPNEKLFF
TGTGCCAGCAGTGGACAGGGCAATCAGCCTAATGAAAAACTGTTTTTT
>many|TRBV2|TRBJ1-1|NA
CASSAGPPTEAFF
TGTGCCAGCAGTGCCGGGCCCCCGACTGAAGCTTTCTTT
>many|TRBV20-1|TRBJ2-7|TRBD2
CSAILPGLAVSYEQYF
TGCAGTGCTATACTGCCGGGACTAGCGGTCTCCTACGAGCAGTACTTC
>many|TRBV7-2|TRBJ2-5|NA
CASSLAGSGQETQYF
TGTGCCAGCAGCTTAGCAGGATCGGGTCAAGAGACCCAGTACTTC
>NA|TRBV19|TRBJ2-2|NA
CASSIGGAGELFF
TGTGCCAGTAGTATAGGGGGTGCCGGGGAGCTGTTTTTT
>once|TRBV6-6|TRBJ2-5|NA
CASSVQGWRTQYF
TGTGCCAGCAGTGTTCAGGGGTGGAGAACCCAGTACTTC
>NA|TRBV19|TRBJ1-6|NA
CASSIGSGGTTLHF
TGTGCCAGTAGTATAGGATCGGGGGGAACGACCCTCCACTTT
>few|TRBV24-1|TRBJ2-3|TRBD2
CATSDWREFGTDTQYF
TGTGCCACCAGTGACTGGCGGGAGTTTGGCACAGATACGCAGTATTTT
>NA|TRBV6-5|TRBJ2-7|TRBD1
CASRGTGVYEQYF
TGTGCCAGCAGGGGGACAGGGGTCTACGAGCAGTACTTC
>NA|TRBV7-2|TRBJ2-1|TRBD1
CASSLAGQGENEQFF
TGTGCCAGCAGCTTAGCGGGACAGGGAGAGAATGAGCAGTTCTTC
>many|TRBV7-9|TRBJ1-6|NA
CASSSGTDSSYNSPLHF
TGTGCCAGCAGCTCAGGGACGGACAGCTCCTATAATTCACCCCTCCACTTT
>many|TRBV7-2|TRBJ2-3|NA
CASSLDPGSADTQYF
TGTGCCAGCAGCCTGGACCCTGGGAGTGCAGATACGCAGTATTTT
>many|TRBV7-2|TRBJ2-2|NA
CASSLVPASPANTGELFF
TGTGCCAGCAGCTTAGTCCCAGCTTCCCCCGCGAACACCGGGGAGCTGTTTTTT
>many|TRBV25-1|TRBJ2-2|NA
CASSPRETGELFF
TGTGCCAGCTCCCCCAGGGAAACCGGGGAGCTGTTTTTT
>many|TRBV20-1|TRBJ1-6|NA
CSASDTAGVSPLHF
TGCAGTGCTAGTGACACAGCTGGGGTATCACCCCTCCACTTT
>NA|TRBV29-1|TRBJ1-2|NA
CSVGQEGQSYTF
TGCAGCGTTGGACAGGAGGGGCAAAGCTACACCTTC
>NA|TRBV9|TRBJ2-2|NA
CASSQGVQIANTGELFF
TGTGCCAGCAGCCAAGGTGTACAGATCGCGAACACCGGGGAGCTGTTTTTT
>NA|TRBV6-1|TRBJ2-7|NA
CASTPGHLVRYEQYF
TGTGCCAGCACCCCGGGACACCTGGTGAGGTACGAGCAGTACTTC
>NA|TRBV27|TRBJ1-6|NA
CATPVGINSPLHF
TGTGCCACCCCGGTCGGAATTAATTCACCCCTCCACTTT
>NA|TRBV7-3|TRBJ2-5|NA
CASSLNSNQPQYF
TGTGCCAGCAGCTTGAATAGCAATCAGCCCCAGTACTTC
>NA|TRBV12-3/TRBV12-4|TRBJ1-2|NA
CASSLSVGDLGYTF
TGTGCCAGCAGTTTAAGTGTGGGGGACCTTGGCTACACCTTC
>few|TRBV2|TRBJ2-6|TRBD2
CASKKRTGTSGSTSLSGANVLTF
TGTGCCAGCAAAAAGCGGACAGGGACTAGCGGGAGTACTTCTCTCTCTGGGGCCAACGTCCTGACTTTC
>many|TRBV2|TRBJ1-6|NA
CASNTGTYNSPLHF
TGTGCCAGCAATACCGGGACTTATAATTCACCCCTCCACTTT